This TCR beta chain was sequenced during a study of T cells in Graves' hyperthyroidism and ophthalmopathy. Study outcomes and limitations: The model predicted ophthalmopathy a median 6.5 months before onset.

The germline V gene encodes CDR1 LNHDA and CDR2 SQIVND (reference sequence). The CDR3 has 13 amino acids. Exclusion followed for patients with uncontrolled infection, other autoimmune disease, pregnancy or lactation. A roughly 9.3 ml volume of fresh peripheral blood provided the PBMCs. About this clonotype: Its matching antigen is unknown. A junction boundary mismatches the germline segment, possibly from a read error.

RNA transcripts provided the source from which TCR beta CDR3 regions were amplified. HTBI primers drove first-round RT-PCR of the TCR CDR3. TCRdb redid the calling of the multiplex PCR reads with MiXCR, one entry per CDR3 protein. The sample lists a few hundred thousand distinct CDR3 sequences; roughly a sixth were seen once. The TCR sequence derives from a woman younger than 35 with Graves' ophthalmopathy. The specimen sequenced was blood. J is TRBJ1-1 and V is TRBV19; D perhaps matches TRBD1 (6 bases). The CDR3 bases are TGTGCCAGTGGTATAAAAAGGGGGACTGAAGCTTTCTTT. Protein product: CASGIKRGTEAFF.